This TCR beta chain emerged from a study of T cell responses to AZD1222 COVID-19 vaccine. The CDR3 totals 15 residues. V was clipped by 0 bases and J by 8 bases, with 16 bases between them. Germline CDR1 is MNHNS and CDR2 is SASEGT. Clones were read by immunoSEQ multiplex PCR, and TCRdb kept only the in-frame ones, dropping some. The sample records around 110,000 clones, 92% being singletons. Study results and caveats: Regions 160-218 and 743-854 dominated among vaccine-associated CD4 TCRs spanning spike.

A word on this clone: As yet, its antigen is unknown.

The chain has TRBV6-1 and TRBJ1-2; D remains unclear. This specimen was peripheral blood, taken 28 days after the second AZD1222 dose. The origin of this receptor is an adult who received the AZD1222 COVID-19 vaccine. The CDR3 sequence: CASSEAWAASMGYTF. The CDR3 nucleotides read TGTGCCAGCAGTGAAGCGTGGGCGGCATCTATGGGCTACACCTTC.